What follows are 12 T cell receptor beta chains derived from one specimen sequenced in a study of blood T cells in healthy people across ages. A J-beta primer mix and a sample-barcoded 5' primer were used in a second PCR of about 7 to 12 cycles. TCRdb re-called the 5' RACE reads with MiXCR, one entry per CDR3 protein. In the table there are 540,000 or so distinct CDR3 sequences, 47% of which are singletons. Material for sequencing was blood. Receptors were obtained from a man at least 80 years old in good health.

This clonotype occurred a few times. The chain has TRBV6-1 and TRBJ2-4; D remains unclear. The CDR3 is made up of 12 amino acids. Trimming took off 3 bases at V and 5 bases at J, with 5 bases between the two ends. CDR1 and CDR2 (germline): MNHNS, SASEGT. The CDR3 DNA sequence: TGTGCCAGCAGTGAGCCACAAAACATTCAGTACTTC. This translates into CASSEPQNIQYF.

This clonotype has a handful of counts. This chain joins TRBV28 and TRBJ2-7; 7 bases agree with TRBD2. V was pared by 5 bases and J by 5 bases, with 9 bases of the junction left unmatched. CDR3 length: 14 amino acids. Germline V CDR1 and CDR2: MDHEN, SYDVKM. The CDR3 spells CASSPAGSGDEQYF. CDR3 DNA: TGTGCCAGCAGTCCCGCAGGGAGCGGGGACGAGCAGTACTTC.

The rearrangement links TRBV29-1 to TRBJ2-5, with 9 bases matching TRBD1. J gave up 0 bases and V 5 bases, and 4 bases lay outside the gene matches. The germline gives CDR1 SQVTM, CDR2 ANQGSEA. The CDR3 sequence is 14 residues long. The CDR3 region is CSVSGQGNQETQYF. The CDR3 DNA follows: TGCAGCGTTTCCGGACAGGGGAACCAAGAGACCCAGTACTTC.

This clonotype has only a few counts. The chain links TRBV7-2 to TRBJ1-2, with D perhaps matching TRBD1 (5 bases). Between the trimmed V and J ends, which lost 5 bases and 4 bases, there was a span of 14 bases. The CDR3 loop spans 14 amino acids. CDR1 is SGHTA and CDR2 is FQGNSA in the germline V gene. The CDR3 bases are TGTGCCAGCAGCCCGCAGAGTAGGGGCTATGGCTACACCTTC. Residues: CASSPQSRGYGYTF. The whole variable domain, filled in from reference TRBV7-2 and TRBJ1-2, reads GAGVSQSPSNKVTEKGKDVELRCDPISGHTALYWYRQSLGQGLEFLIYFQGNSAPDKSGLPSDRFSAERTGGSVSTLTIQRTQQEDSAVYLCASSPQSRGYGYTFGSGTRLTVV.

This clonotype was recorded at least ten times. The chain recombines TRBV6-6 with TRBJ1-5, with D unclear. Germline CDR1 MNHNY, CDR2 SVGAGI (reference sequence). The CDR3 covers 14 residues. The V gene lost 2 bases and the J gene lost 4 bases, with 9 bases spanning the gap. For the CDR3, the DNA is TGTGCCAGCAGTTACGCGGCGCAGAATCAGCCCCAGCATTTT. Protein product: CASSYAAQNQPQHF.

The chain has TRBV20-1 and TRBJ2-5; the D is unclear. The germline V and J ends were trimmed by 3 bases and 9 bases, with 17 bases remaining between them. The CDR3 covers 13 residues. Germline CDR1 DFQATT, CDR2 SNEGSKA (reference sequence). CDR3 in amino acids: CSASLGLKSAQYF. The CDR3 nucleotides are TGCAGTGCTAGTTTGGGTCTAAAGTCGGCCCAGTACTTC.

This clonotype showed up just a few times. One end of the junction fails to match germline, which may point to a read error. The chain links TRBV6-5 to TRBJ2-4; TRBD1 might be the D (5 bases). CDR1 MNHEY and CDR2 SVGAGI come from the germline V gene. The CDR3 extends over 17 amino acids. The CDR3 nucleotides read TGTGCCAACAGTTACCACACAACGACAGCCCGAGGAGACGGGCAGTACTTC. It specifies CANSYHTTTARGDGQYF.

Remarks on this clonotype: This CDR3 fails to terminate in the conserved phenylalanine or tryptophan, so it likely reflects a read error. V is TRBV20-1 and J is TRBJ1-1, with D possibly being TRBD1 (6 bases). The CDR3 totals 14 residues. Trimming left V 5 bases short and J 1 base short, with 14 bases between. The germline gives CDR1 DFQATT, CDR2 SNEGSKA (reference sequence). For the CDR3, the DNA is TGCAGTGCTGCTCTCAGGGGTAGGAACACTGAAGCTTTCTCT. Its protein is CSAALRGRNTEAFS.

This clonotype was detected a few times. At one of its ends the junction is not consistent with the germline gene, which may arise from a read error. V usage is TRBV7-7 and J usage is TRBJ2-5; D not certain. CDR1 SSHAT and CDR2 FNYEAQ come from the germline V gene (reference sequence). CDR3 length: 15 residues. The CDR3 loop reads CASSPSLTHAETQYF. CDR3 nucleotide sequence: TGTGCTAGCAGCCCCTCCCTCACTCACGCGGAGACCCAGTACTTC.

The rearrangement links TRBV6-2 or TRBV6-3 to TRBJ2-4, with D possibly matching TRBD2 (6 bases). The better agreement between TRBJ2-7 and the DNA end casts doubt on the J call. Germline V CDR1 and CDR2: MNHEY, SVGEGT. The CDR3 totals 13 residues. CDR3 residues: CASTPGDVYEQYF. The DNA of the CDR3 is TGTGCCAGCACGCCGGGAGACGTGTACGAGCAGTACTTC.

This clonotype was seen only once. The chain recombines TRBV6-6 with TRBJ2-3; weak D call: TRBD1 (5 bases). This CDR3 region has 16 residues. V lost 2 bases and J 0 bases, leaving 12 bases between the germline ends. Germline V CDR1 and CDR2: MNHNY, SVGAGI (reference sequence). The CDR3 coding sequence is TGTGCCAGCAGTTACCCTGATGGGGCGAGCACAGATACGCAGTATTTT. Translated, it gives CASSYPDGASTDTQYF.

The chain employs TRBV10-3 and TRBJ1-2; a possible D gene is TRBD1 (5 bases). Per the germline V gene, CDR1 is ENHRY and CDR2 is SYGVKD. Trimming pared 4 bases from V and 2 bases from J, leaving 14 bases between. The CDR3 runs to 15 residues. The CDR3 nucleotides are TGTGCCATCAGTGGGCACGGGGCTTTAAACTATGGCTACACCTTC. This encodes CAISGHGALNYGYTF.